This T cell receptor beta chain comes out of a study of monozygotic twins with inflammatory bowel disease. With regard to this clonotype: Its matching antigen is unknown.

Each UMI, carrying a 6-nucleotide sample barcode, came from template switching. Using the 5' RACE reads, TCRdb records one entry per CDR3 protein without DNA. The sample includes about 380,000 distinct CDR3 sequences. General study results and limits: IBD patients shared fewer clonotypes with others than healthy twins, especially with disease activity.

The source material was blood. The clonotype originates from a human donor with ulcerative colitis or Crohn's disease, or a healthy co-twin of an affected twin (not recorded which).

This CDR3 reads CASSLGGANQETQYF. V and J are TRBV5-1 and TRBJ2-5; the TRBD1 assignment by TCRdb is unverifiable without DNA. Germline loops: CDR1 SGHRS, CDR2 YFSETQ. The CDR3 contains 15 residues.